This paragraph covers one T cell receptor (beta chain) sequence. This entry belongs to a study of blood T cell repertoires in COVID-19. Original processing notes: Reference gene primer amplification yielded estimated nucleated cell counts. Using immunoSEQ multiplex PCR, the repertoire was profiled, and TCRdb retains in-frame clones only, with some absent. The DNA gave D and trimming, while V, J and clone size come from that table. The sample consists of roughly 250,000 clones, about 76% of them appearing once. This CDR3 has 13 amino acids. Germline-derived CDR1 and CDR2 are MGHRA and YSYEKL. V was shortened by 0 bases and J by 6 bases, with 8 bases between the two germline ends.

The sequenced sample was peripheral blood. This receptor was obtained from a woman aged 55-69 years with active or convalescent COVID-19. The gene calls are TRBV4-1 and TRBJ1-1; D is ambiguous. The CDR3 reads CASSQEAGSEAFF. CDR3 DNA: TGCGCCAGCAGCCAAGAGGCAGGCTCTGAAGCTTTCTTT.